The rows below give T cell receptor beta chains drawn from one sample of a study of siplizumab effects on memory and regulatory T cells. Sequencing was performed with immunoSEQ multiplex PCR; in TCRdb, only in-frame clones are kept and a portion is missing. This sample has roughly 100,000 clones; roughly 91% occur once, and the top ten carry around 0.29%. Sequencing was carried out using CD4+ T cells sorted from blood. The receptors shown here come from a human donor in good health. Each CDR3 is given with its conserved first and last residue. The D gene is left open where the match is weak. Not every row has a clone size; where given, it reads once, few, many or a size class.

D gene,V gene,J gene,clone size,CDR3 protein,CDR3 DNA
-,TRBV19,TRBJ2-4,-,CASSMIGSGNIQYF,TGTGCCAGTAGTATGATCGGGAGCGGAAACATTCAGTACTTC
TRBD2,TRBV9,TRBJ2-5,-,CASSVEGGFGSGRASKETQYF,TGTGCCAGCAGCGTAGAGGGGGGCTTTGGTAGCGGGAGGGCCTCGAAAGAGACCCAGTACTTC
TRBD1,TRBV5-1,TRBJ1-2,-,CASSYDRGEYGYTF,TGCGCCAGCAGTTACGACAGGGGTGAATATGGCTACACCTTC
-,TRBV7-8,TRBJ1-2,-,CASSQIMTGVNYGYTF,TGTGCCAGCAGCCAGATAATGACGGGAGTGAACTATGGCTACACCTTC
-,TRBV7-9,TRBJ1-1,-,CASSLGENTEAFF,TGTGCCAGCAGCTTAGGGGAGAACACTGAAGCTTTCTTT
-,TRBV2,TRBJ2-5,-,CASSDFGGPQETQYF,TGTGCCAGCAGTGATTTCGGGGGTCCACAAGAGACCCAGTACTTC
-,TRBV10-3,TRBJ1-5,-,CAISEYGDGNQPQHF,TGTGCCATCAGTGAGTATGGGGATGGCAATCAGCCCCAGCATTTT
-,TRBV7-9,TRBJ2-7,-,CASSLQEGSYEQYF,TGTGCCAGCAGCTTACAAGAGGGCTCCTACGAGCAGTACTTC
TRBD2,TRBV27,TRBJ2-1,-,CASTVGLAGRVNEQFF,TGTGCCAGCACCGTAGGACTAGCGGGACGCGTAAATGAGCAGTTCTTC
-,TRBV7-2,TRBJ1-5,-,CASSPGPTGGSNQPQHF,TGTGCCAGCAGCCCGGGACCGACGGGTGGTAGCAATCAGCCCCAGCATTTT
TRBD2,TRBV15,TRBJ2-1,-,CATSRSGSHNEQFF,TGTGCCACCAGCAGAAGCGGGAGCCACAATGAGCAGTTCTTC
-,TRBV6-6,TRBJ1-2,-,CASSNRDGGTYGYTF,TGTGCCAGCAGTAACCGGGACGGAGGCACGTATGGCTACACCTTC
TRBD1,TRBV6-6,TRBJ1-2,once,CASNTGESGYGYTF,TGTGCCAGCAATACAGGGGAATCTGGCTATGGCTACACCTTC
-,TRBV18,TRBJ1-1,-,CASSSKQGNTEAFF,TGTGCCAGCTCGTCTAAACAGGGGAACACTGAAGCTTTCTTT
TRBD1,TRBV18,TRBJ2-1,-,CASSPGQATYNEQFF,TGTGCCAGCTCACCTGGACAGGCAACCTACAATGAGCAGTTCTTC
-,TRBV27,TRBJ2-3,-,CASSLTPSWTSTDTQYF,TGTGCCAGCAGTTTAACTCCGAGCTGGACTAGCACAGATACGCAGTATTTT
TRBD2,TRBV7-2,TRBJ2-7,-,CASSQRTSGFYEQYF,TGTGCCAGCAGCCAGAGGACTAGCGGGTTCTACGAGCAGTACTTC
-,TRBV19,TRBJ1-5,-,CASSIGGTLANQPQHF,TGTGCCAGTAGTATAGGTGGGACACTAGCCAATCAGCCCCAGCATTTT
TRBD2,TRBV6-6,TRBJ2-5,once,CASSPGGARRETQYF,TGTGCCAGCAGCCCGGGGGGGGCAAGGCGAGAGACCCAGTACTTC
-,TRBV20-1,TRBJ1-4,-,CSARGGEKLFF,TGCAGTGCTAGGGGAGGGGAAAAACTGTTTTTT
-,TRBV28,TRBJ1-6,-,CASSWFQGNSPLHF,TGTGCCAGCAGTTGGTTTCAGGGAAATTCACCCCTCCACTTT
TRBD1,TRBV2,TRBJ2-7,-,CAIAAVGQGAYEQYF,TGTGCCATTGCGGCCGTTGGACAGGGAGCCTACGAGCAGTACTTC
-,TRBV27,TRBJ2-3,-,CASGSRASTDTQYF,TGTGCCAGCGGCTCGAGGGCTAGCACAGATACGCAGTATTTT
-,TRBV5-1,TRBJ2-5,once,CASSLERRGLETQYF,TGCGCCAGCAGCTTGGAGAGGAGGGGGCTCGAGACCCAGTACTTC
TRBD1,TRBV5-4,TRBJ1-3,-,CASSPGDRGIGNTIYF,TGTGCCAGCAGCCCGGGGGACAGGGGAATTGGAAACACCATATATTTT
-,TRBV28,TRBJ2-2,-,CASSFGSQSKNTGELFF,TGTGCCAGCAGTTTTGGGTCGCAATCGAAGAACACCGGGGAGCTGTTTTTT
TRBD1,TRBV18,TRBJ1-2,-,CASSLGTANYGYTF,TGTGCCAGCTCACTCGGGACAGCTAACTATGGCTACACCTTC
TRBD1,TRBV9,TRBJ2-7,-,CASSAYGTGDEQYF,TGTGCCAGCAGCGCCTACGGGACAGGTGACGAGCAGTACTTC
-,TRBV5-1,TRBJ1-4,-,CASSLWGGGEKLFF,TGCGCCAGCAGCTTGTGGGGAGGTGGTGAAAAACTGTTTTTT
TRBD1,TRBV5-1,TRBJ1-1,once,CASSLGARDRIEAFF,TGCGCCAGCAGCTTGGGAGCGAGGGACAGAATTGAAGCTTTCTTT
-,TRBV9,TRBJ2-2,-,CASSVVARANTGELFF,TGTGCCAGCAGCGTAGTGGCCAGGGCGAACACCGGGGAGCTGTTTTTT
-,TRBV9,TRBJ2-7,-,CASSEQGSSYEQYF,TGTGCCAGCAGCGAACAGGGATCCTCCTACGAGCAGTACTTC
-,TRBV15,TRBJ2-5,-,CATSREPSAETQYF,TGTGCCACCAGCAGAGAGCCCTCAGCGGAGACCCAGTACTTC
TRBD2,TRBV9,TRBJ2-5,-,CASSGLAGGGETQYF,TGTGCCAGCAGCGGGCTAGCGGGGGGCGGGGAGACCCAGTACTTC
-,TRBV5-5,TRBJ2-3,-,CASSLGGVSTDTQYF,TGTGCCAGCAGCTTGGGTGGGGTTAGCACAGATACGCAGTATTTT
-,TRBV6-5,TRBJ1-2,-,CASSAGRGYTF,TGTGCCAGCAGTGCGGGTCGCGGCTACACCTTC
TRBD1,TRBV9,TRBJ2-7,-,CASSARDAGTAYEQYF,TGTGCCAGCAGCGCAAGGGATGCCGGGACAGCCTACGAGCAGTACTTC
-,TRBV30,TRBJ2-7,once,CAWTLPGLAIYEQYF,TGTGCCTGGACACTCCCGGGACTCGCCATCTACGAGCAGTACTTC
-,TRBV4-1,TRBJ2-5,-,CASSQELPPRETQYF,TGCGCCAGCAGCCAAGAACTGCCGCCCCGAGAGACCCAGTACTTC
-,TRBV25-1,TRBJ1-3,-,CASASSGNTIYF,TGTGCCAGCGCCTCCTCTGGAAACACCATATATTTT
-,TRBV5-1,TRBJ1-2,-,CASSLKVGRGDGYTF,TGCGCCAGCAGCTTGAAAGTAGGTAGGGGAGATGGCTACACCTTC
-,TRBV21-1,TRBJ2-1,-,CASSIADRPRIFNEQFF,TGTGCCAGCAGCATAGCCGACAGGCCGCGAATCTTCAATGAGCAGTTCTTC
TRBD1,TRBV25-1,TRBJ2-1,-,CASSDLGTVGDNEQFF,TGTGCCAGCAGTGATCTAGGGACAGTTGGAGACAATGAGCAGTTCTTC
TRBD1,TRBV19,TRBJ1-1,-,CASSIRGQGNTEAFF,TGTGCCAGTAGTATAAGGGGACAGGGGAACACTGAAGCTTTCTTT
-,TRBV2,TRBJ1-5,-,CASSEFISSQPQHF,TGTGCCAGCAGTGAATTCATCAGCAGTCAGCCCCAGCATTTT